These T cell receptor beta chains were read from a single sample in a study of shared clonotypes between healthy human individuals. Generated by immunoSEQ multiplex PCR, the TCRdb table keeps only in-frame clones and is missing some. The sample consists of about 1.5 million clones, 95% to 99% of them appearing once. The material sequenced was naive CD4+ T cells sorted from blood. These receptors were collected from a man in his thirties or forties in good health. CDR3s leave out the opening cysteine and the closing phenylalanine or tryptophan. Fields, in order: V gene, J gene, CDR3 protein.

>TRBV30|TRBJ2-7
AWSVGWQGASYEQY
>TRBV28|TRBJ2-1
ASSLYPGTGGSEQF
>TRBV10-3|TRBJ2-1
AIRGDRGNEQF
>TRBV28|TRBJ2-7
ASNELQSYEQY
>TRBV29-1|TRBJ2-1
SVRTGDYNEQF
>TRBV14|TRBJ2-7
ASSQFPLALSSYEQY
>TRBV29-1|TRBJ2-1
TGRREIDEQF
>TRBV19|TRBJ2-5
ASRSMETQY
>TRBV27|TRBJ2-5
ASSLLSGPSVLETQY
>TRBV19|TRBJ2-2
ASSLTSPRSGELF
>TRBV5-5|TRBJ2-7
ASSGGLAGGREQY
>TRBV28|TRBJ1-5
ASSPEGRGNQPQH
>TRBV21-1|TRBJ2-3
ASSKAPCGKVHTQY
>TRBV28|TRBJ2-3
ASSSWTSGATDTQY
>TRBV10-2|TRBJ2-2
ASRGTGNTGELF
>TRBV27|TRBJ2-7
ASRPEHGTYEQY
>TRBV11-2|TRBJ2-6
ASRNPGRDLSGANVLT